This TCR beta chain was found in a study of blood T cell repertoires in COVID-19. About the research overall: Nucleic acid was either cDNA or gDNA, and it came from T cells, B-cell-depleted T cells, or PBMCs.

This table comes from immunoSEQ multiplex PCR, and its TCRdb copy is limited to in-frame clones, with some not included. The data show 35,000 to 45,000 clones, around four fifths seen once. CDR1 and CDR2 from the germline V gene are SEHNR and FQNEAQ (reference sequence). V lost 1 base and J lost 6, with 12 bases in between. This CDR3 has 15 amino acids. This sequence joins TRBV7-9 and TRBJ2-2; D is unresolved. Material: peripheral blood. This clonotype was sampled from a human donor in a cohort sampled during active COVID-19. The CDR3 sequence is CASSLGISGPGELFF. The CDR3, as DNA: TGTGCCAGCAGCTTAGGGATTAGTGGGCCCGGGGAGCTGTTTTTT.